A selection of T cell receptor beta chains follows, all from one sample in a study of T cells after yellow fever vaccination. TCRdb re-called the 5' RACE reads through MiXCR, storing one row per CDR3 protein. The table records about 350,000 distinct CDR3 sequences, roughly 4.3% of them present only once. The sample was PBMCs, taken 5 days after the yellow fever booster vaccination. These receptors were collected from a man between 18 and 35 years old who received the YFV17D yellow fever vaccine. Each CDR3 is given with its conserved first and last residue. A D gene is named only where the DNA matches it firmly. Size is omitted from some rows. Given values are once, few, many or a class for expanded clones.

D gene	V gene	clone size	J gene	CDR3 DNA	CDR3 protein
.	TRBV4-1	.	TRBJ2-3	TGCGCCAGCAGCCGGCCCGAGCTAGGGACAGATACGCAGTATTTT	CASSRPELGTDTQYF
.	TRBV6-5	.	TRBJ2-7	TGTGCCAGCAGGCGGAATCTACAGGCTGAATACGAGCAGTACTTC	CASRRNLQAEYEQYF
TRBD1	TRBV20-1	.	TRBJ1-2	TGCAGTGCCCAGTCGGTCGCAGACAGGGCCTCGGACTATGGCTACACCTTC	CSAQSVADRASDYGYTF
TRBD1	TRBV24-1	.	TRBJ2-2	TGTGCCACCAGTGAAAGACAGGGGATGACCGGGGAGCTGTTTTTT	CATSERQGMTGELFF
.	TRBV7-2	few	TRBJ1-5	TGTGCCAGCAGCCGTCAACGGGATCAGCCCCAGCATTTT	CASSRQRDQPQHF
.	TRBV4-3	few	TRBJ2-4	TGCGCCAGCAGCCCTCAGTGGGGGGACAGTCTAAACATTCAGTACTTC	CASSPQWGDSLNIQYF
TRBD1	TRBV7-9	few	TRBJ2-3	TGTGCCAGCAGCTTGGGGACAGGGGCGGGCACAGATACGCAGTATTTT	CASSLGTGAGTDTQYF
.	TRBV29-1	few	TRBJ1-1	TGCAGCGTGGGTACAACATTAGCGGGGCCTGAAGCTTTCTTT	CSVGTTLAGPEAFF
.	TRBV7-9	.	TRBJ2-2	TGTGCCAGCAGGCCCTTCTCAGGGGTCGGGAACACCGGGGAGCTGTTTTTT	CASRPFSGVGNTGELFF
.	TRBV4-1	few	TRBJ2-1	TGCGCCAGCAGCGGGGGACCAAGGGGCTACAATGAGCAGTTCTTC	CASSGGPRGYNEQFF
.	TRBV7-3	many	TRBJ1-2	TGTGCCAGCAGCGCAAAGGACTATGGCTACACCTTC	CASSAKDYGYTF
.	TRBV27	many	TRBJ2-2	TGTGCCAGCAGTTTAAGGGGGGGGGACACCGGGGAGCTGTTTTTT	CASSLRGGDTGELFF
TRBD1	TRBV7-8	few	TRBJ1-6	TGTGCCAGCAGCTCTGGACAGGCCGGCACACCCCTCCACTTT	CASSSGQAGTPLHF
.	TRBV20-1	few	TRBJ1-1	TGCAGTGCCCCTCCGGCGGGGAGCACTGAAGCTTTCTTT	CSAPPAGSTEAFF
.	TRBV28	.	TRBJ2-1	TGTGCCAGCAGTTTAGGGGCAGGGCGTATCAATGAGCAGTTCTTC	CASSLGAGRINEQFF
.	TRBV18	few	TRBJ1-1	TGTGCCAGCTCATACGGACAGGAAGCTTTCTTT	CASSYGQEAFF
TRBD2	TRBV27	.	TRBJ2-1	TGTGCCAGCAGGCCTACCGGGACTAGCGGATACAATGAGCAGTTCTTC	CASRPTGTSGYNEQFF
.	TRBV28	few	TRBJ2-1	TGTGCCAGCAGTTTGACCTATAGCTCCTACAATGAGCAGTTCTTC	CASSLTYSSYNEQFF
.	TRBV5-1	.	TRBJ1-2	TGCGCCAGCAGCTTGGCGGAGGGCTATAACTATGGCTACACCTTC	CASSLAEGYNYGYTF
.	TRBV3-1	.	TRBJ2-5	TGTGCCAGCAGCCAAGTGAGCGGAACTCTCCAAGAGACCCAGTACTTC	CASSQVSGTLQETQYF
TRBD1	TRBV20-1	many	TRBJ1-1	TGCAGTGCTAGAGATTTATTTCAGGGACAGGGGGCATCGAGGGCTTTCTTT	CSARDLFQGQGASRAFF
TRBD2	TRBV27	few	TRBJ2-2	TGTGCCAGCAGTGGGCTGGGACTAGCGGGGGGCGTCTCCGGGGAGCTGTTTTTT	CASSGLGLAGGVSGELFF
.	TRBV19	.	TRBJ1-1	TGTGCCAGTAGTATAAGAGCCTACACTGAAGCTTTCTTT	CASSIRAYTEAFF
.	TRBV15	few	TRBJ2-6	TGTGCCACCCAACAGGGAGACTCTGGGGCCAACGTCCTGACTTTC	CATQQGDSGANVLTF
.	TRBV7-9	many	TRBJ1-6	TGTGCCAGCAGCTTAACAGGCGTCTCCTATAATTCACCCCTCCACTTT	CASSLTGVSYNSPLHF
.	TRBV10-3	.	TRBJ2-2	TGTGCCATCACCGCTCAGTCGAACACCGGGGAGCTGTTTTTT	CAITAQSNTGELFF
TRBD2	TRBV12-5	few	TRBJ2-3	TGTGCTAGTGGCGCGGGGGACCTCACAGATACGCAGTATTTT	CASGAGDLTDTQYF
.	TRBV29-1	few	TRBJ1-4	TGCAGCGCCAGGTTGTTAGGGGAAAAACTGTTTTTT	CSARLLGEKLFF
TRBD1	TRBV20-1	.	TRBJ2-5	TGCAGTGCCGCCCGACAGGGGTTAACAGAGACCCAGTACTTC	CSAARQGLTETQYF
.	TRBV20-1	.	TRBJ2-1	TGCAGTGCCCCTAGGGGGGGTAATGAGCAGTTCTTC	CSAPRGGNEQFF
TRBD2	TRBV12-3/TRBV12-4	few	TRBJ2-5	TGTGCCAGCACCCTGGGGAGGGCCCAGTACTTC	CASTLGRAQYF
.	TRBV5-1	many	TRBJ1-1	TGCGCCAGCAGCTTGTCCCTGGGGGCTGAAGCTTTCTTT	CASSLSLGAEAFF
TRBD1	TRBV30	.	TRBJ1-1	TGTGCCTGGAGTGTACAGGGGCCTCTCAGGTTCGTCACTGAAGCTTTCTTT	CAWSVQGPLRFVTEAFF
TRBD2	TRBV7-2	.	TRBJ2-5	TGTGCCAGCAGCTTTAGCGGGGGGGCCGGGACCCAGTACTTC	CASSFSGGAGTQYF
TRBD2	TRBV5-1	.	TRBJ2-7	TGCGCCAGCAGCCGAGGACTAGCGGGGAGCTCCTACGAGCAGTACTTC	CASSRGLAGSSYEQYF
.	TRBV11-3	many	TRBJ2-2	TGTGCCAGCAGCCTTGACCCCCCCGGGGAGCTGTTTTTT	CASSLDPPGELFF
.	TRBV4-3	many	TRBJ2-7	TGCGCCAGCAGCCAAGAAGCGGCGAGCTCCTACGAGCAGTACTTC	CASSQEAASSYEQYF
TRBD2	TRBV12-3/TRBV12-4	many	TRBJ2-3	TGTGCCAGCAGTCCACAAAGGGGCGGGACTAATACGCAGTATTTT	CASSPQRGGTNTQYF
TRBD2	TRBV3-1	.	TRBJ2-3	TGTGCCAGCAGCCAAGAAGGAGGTAGCGGGGGATATACGCAGTATTTT	CASSQEGGSGGYTQYF
.	TRBV27	.	TRBJ1-2	TGTGCCAGCAGCCTTGGACTTGAGTTAGGCTATGGCTACACCTTC	CASSLGLELGYGYTF
TRBD2	TRBV7-2	.	TRBJ2-3	TGTGCCAGCAGCCCCCAGCGGGGGAACACAGATACGCAGTATTTT	CASSPQRGNTDTQYF
.	TRBV28	many	TRBJ2-1	TGTGCCAGCAGTTTAGGGCTACACCAAAATGAGCAGTTCTTC	CASSLGLHQNEQFF
.	TRBV29-1	.	TRBJ1-5	TGCAGCGTTGAGGGGGGGGATGGGCAGCCCCAGCATTTT	CSVEGGDGQPQHF
.	TRBV3-2	many	TRBJ2-3	TGTGCCAGCAGCCAACGACTAGCCACAGATACGCAGTATTTT	CASSQRLATDTQYF
.	TRBV3-1	few	TRBJ2-1	TGTGCCAGCAGCCCGTCGAGCAGCTCCTACAATGAGCAGTTCTTC	CASSPSSSSYNEQFF
TRBD1	TRBV12-3/TRBV12-4	.	TRBJ2-3	TGTGCCAGTCGACAGGGCCGCACGGATACGCAGTATTTT	CASRQGRTDTQYF
.	TRBV7-9	.	TRBJ1-5	TGTGCCAGCAGCTCAAACTCTGTGGAGCCCCAGCATTTT	CASSSNSVEPQHF
TRBD1	TRBV5-6	many	TRBJ2-1	TGTGCCAGCAGCTCCCCCAGGGGGTCCTACAATGAGCAGTTCTTC	CASSSPRGSYNEQFF
.	TRBV5-1	many	TRBJ1-4	TGCGCCAGCAGCTACACCGGGGCAGCAACTAATGAAAAACTGTTTTTT	CASSYTGAATNEKLFF
.	TRBV14	few	TRBJ2-1	TGTGCCAGCAGCCAAGAGTATTACAATGAGCAGTTCTTC	CASSQEYYNEQFF
.	TRBV5-1	once	TRBJ1-1	TGCGCCAGCAGCTTCCAGGCGTTTAACACTGAAGCTTTCTTT	CASSFQAFNTEAFF
TRBD2	TRBV4-2	.	TRBJ2-3	TGTGCCAGCAGCCAAGCCGCTAGCGGGGGGACAGATACGCAGTATTTT	CASSQAASGGTDTQYF
.	TRBV7-2	few	TRBJ1-2	TGTGCCAGCAGCTCGAATACCGGGACACGGATTTATGGCTACACCTTC	CASSSNTGTRIYGYTF
.	TRBV29-1	few	TRBJ2-2	TGCAGCGCCGTTGGGCCTGCCGGGGAGCTGTTTTTT	CSAVGPAGELFF
.	TRBV10-3	few	TRBJ1-5	TGTGCCATCACCGAGGACGGGCTCAATCAGCCCCAGCATTTT	CAITEDGLNQPQHF
.	TRBV10-3	.	TRBJ1-2	TGTGCCATCACCCCATCTGGACCCTTCTATGGCTACACCTTC	CAITPSGPFYGYTF
.	TRBV25-1	.	TRBJ2-2	TGTGCCAGCAGTGGGGGGGTCAGAACCGGGGAGCTGTTTTTT	CASSGGVRTGELFF
.	TRBV5-1	.	TRBJ2-1	TGCGCCAGCAGCTTGGGTCTCCGGACCAAATACAATGAGCAGTTCTTC	CASSLGLRTKYNEQFF
.	TRBV4-1	.	TRBJ1-3	TGCGCCAGCAGCCAATCTTTGGGCAGGGAAAAAGGAAACACCATATATTTT	CASSQSLGREKGNTIYF